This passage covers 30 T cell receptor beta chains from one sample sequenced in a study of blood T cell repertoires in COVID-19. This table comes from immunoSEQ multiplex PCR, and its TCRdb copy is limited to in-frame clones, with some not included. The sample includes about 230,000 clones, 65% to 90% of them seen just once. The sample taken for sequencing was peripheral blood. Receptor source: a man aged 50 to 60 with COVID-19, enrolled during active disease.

The CDR3 here is CASTGGNTEAFF. The CDR3 DNA sequence: TGTGCCAGCACCGGGGGTAACACTGAAGCTTTCTTT. V usage is TRBV12-3 or TRBV12-4 and J usage is TRBJ1-1, with D maybe TRBD1 (5 bases). Trimming left V 7 bases short and J 2 bases short, with 8 bases between. The CDR3 runs 12 residues.

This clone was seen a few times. The CDR3 sequence is CSASPGVSSYEQYF. In nucleotides, the CDR3 is TGCAGTGCTAGTCCGGGAGTGAGCTCCTACGAGCAGTACTTC. The gene calls are TRBV20-1 and TRBJ2-7, with a possible D match to TRBD2 (6 bases). Trimming shortened V by 3 bases and J by 0 bases, and 12 bases separated the two germline ends. From germline, CDR1 is DFQATT and CDR2 SNEGSKA (reference sequence). The CDR3 sequence is 14 residues long.

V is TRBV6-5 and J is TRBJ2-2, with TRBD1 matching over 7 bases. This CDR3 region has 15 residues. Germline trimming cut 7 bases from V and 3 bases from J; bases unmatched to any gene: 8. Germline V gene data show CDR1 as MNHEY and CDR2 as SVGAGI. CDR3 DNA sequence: TGTGCCAGCAACCTTGACAGGGCCGACACCGGGGAGCTGTTTTTT. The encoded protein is CASNLDRADTGELFF.

CDR3 residues: CASSLGRVVGNTIYF. Here the CDR3 DNA reads TGCGCCAGCAGCTTGGGCAGGGTGGTTGGAAACACCATATATTTT. This chain uses TRBV5-1 with TRBJ1-3; tentatively, D is TRBD1 (5 bases). Germline CDR1 reads SGHRS; CDR2 reads YFSETQ. V was pared by 0 bases and J by 3 bases, with 10 bases between. This CDR3 has 15 amino acids.

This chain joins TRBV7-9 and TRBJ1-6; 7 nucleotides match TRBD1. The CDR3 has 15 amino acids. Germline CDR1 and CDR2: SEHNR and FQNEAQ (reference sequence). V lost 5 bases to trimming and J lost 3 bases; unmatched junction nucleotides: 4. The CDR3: CASSPTGNYNSPLHF. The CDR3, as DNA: TGTGCCAGCAGCCCGACAGGGAACTATAATTCACCCCTCCACTTT. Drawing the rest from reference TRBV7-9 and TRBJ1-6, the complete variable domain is DTGVSQNPRHKITKRGQNVTFRCDPISEHNRLYWYRQTLGQGPEFLTYFQNEAQLEKSRLLSDRFSAERPKGSFSTLEIQRTEQGDSAMYLCASSPTGNYNSPLHFGNGTRLTVT.

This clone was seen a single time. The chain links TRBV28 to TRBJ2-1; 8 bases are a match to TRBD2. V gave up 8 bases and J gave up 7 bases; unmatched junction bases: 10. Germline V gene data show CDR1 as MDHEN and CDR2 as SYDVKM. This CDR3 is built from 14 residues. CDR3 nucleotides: TGTGCCAGCTCAAACGGACTAGCCGGGAATGAGCAGTTCTTC. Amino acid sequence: CASSNGLAGNEQFF.

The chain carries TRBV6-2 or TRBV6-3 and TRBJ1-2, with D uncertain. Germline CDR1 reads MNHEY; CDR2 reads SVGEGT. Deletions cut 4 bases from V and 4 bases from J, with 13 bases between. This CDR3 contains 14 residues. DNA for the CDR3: TGTGCCAGCAGTTTGCCCGGGTCCTCCTATGGCTACACCTTC. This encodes CASSLPGSSYGYTF.

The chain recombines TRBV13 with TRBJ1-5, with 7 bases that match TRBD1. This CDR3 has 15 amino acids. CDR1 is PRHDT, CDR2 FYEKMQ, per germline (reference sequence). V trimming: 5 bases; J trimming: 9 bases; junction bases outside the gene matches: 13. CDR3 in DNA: TGTGCCAGCAGCATACAGGGGTCTCCAATCGCGCCCCAGCATTTT. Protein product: CASSIQGSPIAPQHF.

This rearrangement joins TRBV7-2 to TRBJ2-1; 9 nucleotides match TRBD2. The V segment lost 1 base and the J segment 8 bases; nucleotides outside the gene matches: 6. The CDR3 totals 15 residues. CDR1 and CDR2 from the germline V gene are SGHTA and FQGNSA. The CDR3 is CASSLVISGSDEQFF. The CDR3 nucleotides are TGTGCCAGCAGCTTAGTAATTAGCGGGAGCGATGAGCAGTTCTTC.

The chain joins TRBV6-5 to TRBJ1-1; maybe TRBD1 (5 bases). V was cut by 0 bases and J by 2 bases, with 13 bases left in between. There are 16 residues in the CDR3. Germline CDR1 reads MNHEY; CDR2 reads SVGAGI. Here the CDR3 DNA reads TGTGCCAGCAGTTACTCGGTTTGGGGGGACAACACTGAAGCTTTCTTT. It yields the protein CASSYSVWGDNTEAFF.

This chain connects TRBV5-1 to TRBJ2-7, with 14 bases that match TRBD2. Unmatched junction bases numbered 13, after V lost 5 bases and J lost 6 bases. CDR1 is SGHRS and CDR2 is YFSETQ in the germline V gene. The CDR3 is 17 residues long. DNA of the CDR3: TGCGCCAGCAGACAAGGGACTAGCGGGAGTGCTTCTCGCGAGCAGTACTTC. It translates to CASRQGTSGSASREQYF.

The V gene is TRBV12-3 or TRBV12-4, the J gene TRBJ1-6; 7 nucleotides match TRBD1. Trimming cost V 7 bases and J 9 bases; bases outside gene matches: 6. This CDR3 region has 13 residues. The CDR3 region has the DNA TGTGCCAGCACCGGGACAGTAGGTTCACCCCTCCACTTT. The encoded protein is CASTGTVGSPLHF.

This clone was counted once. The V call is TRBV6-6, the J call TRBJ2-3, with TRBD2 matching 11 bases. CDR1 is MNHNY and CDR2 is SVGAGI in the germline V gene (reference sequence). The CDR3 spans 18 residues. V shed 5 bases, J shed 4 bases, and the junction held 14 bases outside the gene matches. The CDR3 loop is CASSPYPSLAGVADTQYF. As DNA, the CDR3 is TGTGCCAGCAGTCCATACCCTTCACTAGCGGGAGTAGCAGATACGCAGTATTTT.

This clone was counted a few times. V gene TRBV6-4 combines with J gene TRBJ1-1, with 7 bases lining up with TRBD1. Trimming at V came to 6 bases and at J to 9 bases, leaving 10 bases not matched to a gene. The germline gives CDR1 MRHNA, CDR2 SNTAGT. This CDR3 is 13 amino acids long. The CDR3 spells CASRLTGKGQAFF. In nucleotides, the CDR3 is TGTGCCAGCAGACTGACAGGGAAGGGACAAGCTTTCTTT.

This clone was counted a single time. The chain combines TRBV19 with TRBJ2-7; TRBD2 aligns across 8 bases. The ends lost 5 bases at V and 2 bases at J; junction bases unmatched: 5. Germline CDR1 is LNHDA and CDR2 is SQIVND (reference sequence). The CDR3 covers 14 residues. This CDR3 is CASSPGGGPYEQYF. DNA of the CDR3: TGTGCCAGTAGTCCGGGAGGGGGGCCCTACGAGCAGTACTTC. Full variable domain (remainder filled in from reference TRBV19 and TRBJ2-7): DGGITQSPKYLFRKEGQNVTLSCEQNLNHDAMYWYRQDPGQGLRLIYYSQIVNDFQKGDIAEGYSVSREKKESFPLTVTSAQKNPTAFYLCASSPGGGPYEQYFGPGTRLTVT.

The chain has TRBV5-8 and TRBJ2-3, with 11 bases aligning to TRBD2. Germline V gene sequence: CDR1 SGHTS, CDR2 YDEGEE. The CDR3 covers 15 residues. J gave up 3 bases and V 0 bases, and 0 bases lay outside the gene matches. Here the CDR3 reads CASSLASGRTDTQYF. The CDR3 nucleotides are TGTGCCAGCAGCTTGGCTAGCGGGAGGACAGATACGCAGTATTTT.

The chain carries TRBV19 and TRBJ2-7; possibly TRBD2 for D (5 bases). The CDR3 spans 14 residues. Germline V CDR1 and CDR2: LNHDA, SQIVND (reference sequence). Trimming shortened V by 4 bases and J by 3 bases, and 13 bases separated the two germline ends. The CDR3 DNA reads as TGTGCCAGTAGTAAAGGAGCGGCTAGCTACGAGCAGTACTTC. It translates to CASSKGAASYEQYF.

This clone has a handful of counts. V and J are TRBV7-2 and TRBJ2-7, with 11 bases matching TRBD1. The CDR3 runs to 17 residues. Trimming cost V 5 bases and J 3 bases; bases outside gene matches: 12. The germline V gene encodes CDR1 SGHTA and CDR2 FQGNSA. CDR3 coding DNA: TGTGCCAGCAGCGCCCGCGGGACAGGGGGGACCTACTACGAGCAGTACTTC. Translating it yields CASSARGTGGTYYEQYF.

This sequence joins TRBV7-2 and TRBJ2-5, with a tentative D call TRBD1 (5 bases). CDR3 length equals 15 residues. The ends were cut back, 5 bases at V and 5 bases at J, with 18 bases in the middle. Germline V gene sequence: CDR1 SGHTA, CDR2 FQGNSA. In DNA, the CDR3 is TGTGCCAGCAGCGGCTCGACAGCCCCCGGGGAGACCCAGTACTTC. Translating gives CASSGSTAPGETQYF.

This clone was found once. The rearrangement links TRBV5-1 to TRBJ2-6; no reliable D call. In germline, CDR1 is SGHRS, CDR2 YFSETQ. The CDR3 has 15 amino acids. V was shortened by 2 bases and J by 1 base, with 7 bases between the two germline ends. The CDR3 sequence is CASSFSSSGANVLTF. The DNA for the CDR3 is TGCGCCAGCAGCTTTAGTTCATCTGGGGCCAACGTCCTGACTTTC.

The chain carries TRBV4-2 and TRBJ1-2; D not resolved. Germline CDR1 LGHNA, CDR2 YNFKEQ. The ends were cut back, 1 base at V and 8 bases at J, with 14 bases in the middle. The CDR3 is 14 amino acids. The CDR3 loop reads CASSQGPAEEGYTF. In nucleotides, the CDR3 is TGTGCCAGCAGCCAAGGTCCAGCAGAGGAGGGCTACACCTTC.

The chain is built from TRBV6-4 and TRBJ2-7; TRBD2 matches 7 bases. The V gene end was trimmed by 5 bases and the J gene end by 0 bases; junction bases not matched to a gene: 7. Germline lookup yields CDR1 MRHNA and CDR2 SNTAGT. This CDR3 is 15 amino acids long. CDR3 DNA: TGTGCCAGCAGTCTAGAGGGCGGGAGCTCCTACGAGCAGTACTTC. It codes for CASSLEGGSSYEQYF.

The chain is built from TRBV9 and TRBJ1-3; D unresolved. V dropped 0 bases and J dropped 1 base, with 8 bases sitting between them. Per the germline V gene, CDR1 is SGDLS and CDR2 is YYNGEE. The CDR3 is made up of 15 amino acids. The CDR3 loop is CASSVGGYSGNTIYF. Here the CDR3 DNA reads TGTGCCAGCAGCGTAGGAGGTTATTCTGGAAACACCATATATTTT.

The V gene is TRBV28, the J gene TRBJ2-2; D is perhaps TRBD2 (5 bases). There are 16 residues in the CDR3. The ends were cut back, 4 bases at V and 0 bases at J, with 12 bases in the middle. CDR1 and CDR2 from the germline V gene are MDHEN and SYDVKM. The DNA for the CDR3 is TGTGCCAGCAGTTCCCCGCTAGCAGCGAACACCGGGGAGCTGTTTTTT. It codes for CASSSPLAANTGELFF.

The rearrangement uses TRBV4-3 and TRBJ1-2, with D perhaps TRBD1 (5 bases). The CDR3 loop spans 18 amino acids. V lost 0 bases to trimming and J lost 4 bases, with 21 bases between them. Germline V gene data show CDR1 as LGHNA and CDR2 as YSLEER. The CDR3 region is CASSQEIRQEGYGYGYTF. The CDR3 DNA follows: TGCGCCAGCAGCCAAGAGATCAGGCAGGAGGGGTATGGCTATGGCTACACCTTC.

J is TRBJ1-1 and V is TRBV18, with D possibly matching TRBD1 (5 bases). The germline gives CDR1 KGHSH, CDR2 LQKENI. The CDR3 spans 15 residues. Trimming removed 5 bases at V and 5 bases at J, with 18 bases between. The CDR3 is CASSSSEQAGTEAFF. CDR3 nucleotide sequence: TGTGCCAGCTCATCATCAGAACAGGCAGGGACTGAAGCTTTCTTT.

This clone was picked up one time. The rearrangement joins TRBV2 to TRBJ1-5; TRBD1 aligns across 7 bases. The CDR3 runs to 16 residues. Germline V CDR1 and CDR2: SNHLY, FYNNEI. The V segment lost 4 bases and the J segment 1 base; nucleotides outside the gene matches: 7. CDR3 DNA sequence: TGTGCCAGCAGTGCCAGGGGGTGGGAGAGCAATCAGCCCCAGCATTTT. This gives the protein CASSARGWESNQPQHF. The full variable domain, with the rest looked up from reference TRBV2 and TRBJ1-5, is EPEVTQTPSHQVTQMGQEVILRCVPISNHLYFYWYRQILGQKVEFLVSFYNNEISEKSEIFDDQFSVERPDGSNFTLKIRSTKLEDSAMYFCASSARGWESNQPQHFGDGTRLSIL.

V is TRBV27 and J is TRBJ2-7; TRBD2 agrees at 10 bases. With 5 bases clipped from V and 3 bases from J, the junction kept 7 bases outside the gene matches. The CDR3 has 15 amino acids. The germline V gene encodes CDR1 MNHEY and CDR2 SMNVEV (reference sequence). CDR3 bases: TGTGCCAGCAGTCCCCGACTAGCGGGTGTCTACGAGCAGTACTTC. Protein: CASSPRLAGVYEQYF.

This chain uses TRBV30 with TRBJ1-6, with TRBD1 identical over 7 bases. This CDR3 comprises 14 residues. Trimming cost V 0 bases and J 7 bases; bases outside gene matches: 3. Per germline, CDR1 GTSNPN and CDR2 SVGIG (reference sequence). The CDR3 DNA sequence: TGTGCCTGGAGTGTTGACAGGGTGAATTCACCCCTCCACTTT. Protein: CAWSVDRVNSPLHF.

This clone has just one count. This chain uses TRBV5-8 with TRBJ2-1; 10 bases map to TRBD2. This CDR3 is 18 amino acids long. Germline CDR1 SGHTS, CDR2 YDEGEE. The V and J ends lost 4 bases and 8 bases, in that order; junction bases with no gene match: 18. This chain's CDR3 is CASSSLAGVPPARDEQFF. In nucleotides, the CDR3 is TGTGCCAGCAGCAGTCTAGCGGGAGTGCCCCCCGCCCGGGATGAGCAGTTCTTC. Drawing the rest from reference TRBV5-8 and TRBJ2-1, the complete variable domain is EAGVTQSPTHLIKTRGQQATLRCSPISGHTSVYWYQQALGLGLQFLLWYDEGEERNRGNFPPRFSGRQFPNYSSELNVNALELEDSALYLCASSSLAGVPPARDEQFFGPGTRLTVL.